The entry that follows covers one T cell receptor beta chain sequence. Its antigen is undetermined. Libraries of TCR beta came from iRepertoire HTBI primers plus Arm-PCR of CDR3 regions. Via MiXCR, TCRdb re-called the multiplex PCR reads, giving one row per CDR3 protein. Here the sample spans over 500,000 distinct CDR3 sequences, roughly a sixth being singletons. This sample's time point: newly diagnosed GD, antithyroid drugs for less than 3 months. RNA from PBMCs was the source of the TCR library. V lost 0 bases to trimming and J lost 0 bases, with 9 bases between them. CDR1 is SGHVS and CDR2 is FNYEAQ in the germline V gene. The CDR3 is made up of 16 amino acids. This record belongs to a study of regulatory T cells in long-lasting Graves disease. The study, taken as a whole, reports: TCR diversity was lower in persistent than newly diagnosed Graves' disease. Preferential use of TRBV28, TRBJ1-2 and TRBJ2-5 was seen in persistent disease.

Separately, the same data were catalogued under a study of T cells in Graves' hyperthyroidism and ophthalmopathy. This second study notes: The primer set for the first-round RT-PCR of the TCR CDR3 was HTBI.

The chain combines TRBV7-6 with TRBJ1-3, with D perhaps matching TRBD1 (6 bases). This sequence originates from a man aged 18 to 30 with Graves disease. The specimen was peripheral blood mononuclear cells (PBMCs), collected at new diagnosis, from a patient treated with antithyroid drugs. CDR3 sequence: CASSLAGGSSGNTIYF. The CDR3 DNA is TGTGCCAGCAGCTTAGCAGGGGGAAGCTCTGGAAACACCATATATTTT. Supplemented by reference TRBV7-6 and TRBJ1-3, the full variable domain reads GAGVSQSPRYKVTKRGQDVALRCDPISGHVSLYWYRQALGQGPEFLTYFNYEAQQDKSGLPNDRFSAERPEGSISTLTIQRTEQRDSAMYRCASSLAGGSSGNTIYFGEGSWLTVV.